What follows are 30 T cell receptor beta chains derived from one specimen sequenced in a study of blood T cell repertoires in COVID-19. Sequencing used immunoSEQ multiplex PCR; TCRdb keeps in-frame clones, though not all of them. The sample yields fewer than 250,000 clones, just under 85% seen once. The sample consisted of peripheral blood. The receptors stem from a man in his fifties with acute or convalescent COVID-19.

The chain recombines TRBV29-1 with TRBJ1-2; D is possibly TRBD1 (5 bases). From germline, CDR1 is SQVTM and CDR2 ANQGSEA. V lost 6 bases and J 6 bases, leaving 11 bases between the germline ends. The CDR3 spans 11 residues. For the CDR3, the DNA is TGCAGCGTGATATGGGGCGATGGCTACACCTTC. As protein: CSVIWGDGYTF.

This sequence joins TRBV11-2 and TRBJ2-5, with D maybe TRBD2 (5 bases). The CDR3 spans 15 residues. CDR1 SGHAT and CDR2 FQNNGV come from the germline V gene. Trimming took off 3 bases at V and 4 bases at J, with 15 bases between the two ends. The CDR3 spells CASSFGVTEGETQYF. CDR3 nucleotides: TGTGCCAGCAGCTTCGGGGTGACTGAGGGAGAGACCCAGTACTTC.

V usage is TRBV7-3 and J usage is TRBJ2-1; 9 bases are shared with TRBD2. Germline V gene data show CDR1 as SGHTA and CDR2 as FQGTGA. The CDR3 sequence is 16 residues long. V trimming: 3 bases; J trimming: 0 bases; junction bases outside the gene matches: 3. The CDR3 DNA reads TGTGCCAGCAGCTTCAGAGCGGGGGGCTCCTACAATGAGCAGTTCTTC. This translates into CASSFRAGGSYNEQFF. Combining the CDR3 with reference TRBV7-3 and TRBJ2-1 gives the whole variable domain GAGVSQTPSNKVTEKGKYVELRCDPISGHTALYWYRQSLGQGPEFLIYFQGTGAADDSGLPNDRFFAVRPEGSVSTLKIQRTERGDSAVYLCASSFRAGGSYNEQFFGPGTRLTVL.

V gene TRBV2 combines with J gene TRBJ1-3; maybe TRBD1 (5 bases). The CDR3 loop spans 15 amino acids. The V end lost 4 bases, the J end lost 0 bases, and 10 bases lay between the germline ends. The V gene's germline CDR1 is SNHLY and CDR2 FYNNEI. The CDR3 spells CASSGRASSGNTIYF. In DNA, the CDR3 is TGTGCCAGCAGTGGCAGGGCATCCTCTGGAAACACCATATATTTT.

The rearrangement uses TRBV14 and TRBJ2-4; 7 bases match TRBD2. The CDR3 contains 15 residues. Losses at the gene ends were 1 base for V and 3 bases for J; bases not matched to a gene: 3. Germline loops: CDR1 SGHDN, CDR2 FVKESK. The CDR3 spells CASSQAAGVKNIQYF. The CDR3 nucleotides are TGTGCCAGCAGCCAAGCCGCGGGAGTCAAAAACATTCAGTACTTC.

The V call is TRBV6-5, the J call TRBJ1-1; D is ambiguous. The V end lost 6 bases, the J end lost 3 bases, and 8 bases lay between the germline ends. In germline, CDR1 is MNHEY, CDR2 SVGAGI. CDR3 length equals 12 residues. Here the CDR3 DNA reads TGTGCCAGCAGGAGGGTCCACACTGAAGCTTTCTTT. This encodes CASRRVHTEAFF.

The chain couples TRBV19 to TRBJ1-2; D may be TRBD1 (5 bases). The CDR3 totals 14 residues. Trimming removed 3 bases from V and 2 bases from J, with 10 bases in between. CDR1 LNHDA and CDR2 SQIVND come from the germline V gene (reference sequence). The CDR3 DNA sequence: TGTGCCAGTAGTATTCAAAGGGGAAACTATGGCTACACCTTC. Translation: CASSIQRGNYGYTF.

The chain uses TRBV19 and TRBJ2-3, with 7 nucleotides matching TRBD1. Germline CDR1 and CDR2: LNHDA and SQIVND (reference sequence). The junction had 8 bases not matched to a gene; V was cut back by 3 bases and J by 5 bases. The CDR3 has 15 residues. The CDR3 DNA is TGTGCCAGTAGTATCGGGACAGCAGGACAAGATACGCAGTATTTT. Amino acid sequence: CASSIGTAGQDTQYF.

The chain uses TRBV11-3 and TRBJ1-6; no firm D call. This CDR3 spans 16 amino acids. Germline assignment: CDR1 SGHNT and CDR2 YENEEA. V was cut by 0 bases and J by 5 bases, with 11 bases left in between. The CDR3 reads CASSLEGTPNNSPLHF. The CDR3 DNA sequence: TGTGCCAGCAGCTTAGAGGGCACTCCCAATAATTCACCCCTCCACTTT.

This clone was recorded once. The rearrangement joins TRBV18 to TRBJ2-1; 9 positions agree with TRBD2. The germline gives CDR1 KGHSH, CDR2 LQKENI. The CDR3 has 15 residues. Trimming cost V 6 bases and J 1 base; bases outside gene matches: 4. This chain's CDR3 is CASSAGGASYNEQFF. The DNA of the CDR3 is TGTGCCAGCTCTGCGGGGGGGGCATCCTACAATGAGCAGTTCTTC.

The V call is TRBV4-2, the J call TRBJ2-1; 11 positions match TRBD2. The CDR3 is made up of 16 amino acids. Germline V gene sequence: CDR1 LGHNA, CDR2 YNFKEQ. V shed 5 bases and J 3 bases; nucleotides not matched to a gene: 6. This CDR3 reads CASSVSGRAVYNEQFF. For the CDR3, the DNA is TGTGCCAGCAGCGTTAGCGGGAGGGCCGTCTACAATGAGCAGTTCTTC.

The CDR3 bases are TGTGCCAGCAGTCGACAGGGCTTAGATTCCTATGGCTACACCTTC. This gives the protein CASSRQGLDSYGYTF. The rearrangement links TRBV3-1 (or the pseudogene TRBV3-2) to TRBJ1-2, with 7 bases that match TRBD1. The CDR3 is 15 amino acids. Trimming at V came to 6 bases and at J to 4 bases, leaving 11 bases not matched to a gene. Germline V gene lookup returns CDR1 LGHDT and CDR2 YNNKEL (reference sequence).

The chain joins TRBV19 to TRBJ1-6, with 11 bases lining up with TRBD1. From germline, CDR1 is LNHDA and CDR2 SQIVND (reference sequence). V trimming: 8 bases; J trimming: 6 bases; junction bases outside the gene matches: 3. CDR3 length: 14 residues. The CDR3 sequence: CASAGTGGNSPLHF. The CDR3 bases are TGTGCCAGTGCCGGGACAGGGGGTAATTCACCCCTCCACTTT.

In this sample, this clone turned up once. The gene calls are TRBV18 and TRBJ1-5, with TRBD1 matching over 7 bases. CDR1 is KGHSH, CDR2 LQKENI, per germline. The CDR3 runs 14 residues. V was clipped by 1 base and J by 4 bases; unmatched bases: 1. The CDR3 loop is CASSPQDRNQPQHF. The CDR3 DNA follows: TGTGCCAGCTCACCACAGGACAGGAATCAGCCCCAGCATTTT.

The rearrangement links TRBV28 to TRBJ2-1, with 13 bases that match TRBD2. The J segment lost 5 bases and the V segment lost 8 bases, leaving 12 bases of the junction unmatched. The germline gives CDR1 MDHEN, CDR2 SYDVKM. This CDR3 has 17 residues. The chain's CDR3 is CASPPLAGGPGDNEQFF. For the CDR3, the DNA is TGTGCCAGCCCCCCACTAGCGGGAGGGCCGGGCGACAATGAGCAGTTCTTC.

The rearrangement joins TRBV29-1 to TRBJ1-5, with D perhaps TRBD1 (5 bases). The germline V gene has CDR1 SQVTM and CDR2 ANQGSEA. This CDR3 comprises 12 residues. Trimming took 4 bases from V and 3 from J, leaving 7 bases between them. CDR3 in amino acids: CSVAGNNQPQHF. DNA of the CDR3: TGCAGCGTTGCAGGGAACAATCAGCCCCAGCATTTT.

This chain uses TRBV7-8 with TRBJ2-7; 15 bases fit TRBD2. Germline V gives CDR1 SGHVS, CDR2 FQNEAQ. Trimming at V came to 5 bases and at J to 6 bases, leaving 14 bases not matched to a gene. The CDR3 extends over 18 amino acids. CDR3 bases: TGTGCCAGCAGCCTCGGGACTAGCGGGAGGAAAGGGTATAGCGAGCAGTACTTC. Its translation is CASSLGTSGRKGYSEQYF.

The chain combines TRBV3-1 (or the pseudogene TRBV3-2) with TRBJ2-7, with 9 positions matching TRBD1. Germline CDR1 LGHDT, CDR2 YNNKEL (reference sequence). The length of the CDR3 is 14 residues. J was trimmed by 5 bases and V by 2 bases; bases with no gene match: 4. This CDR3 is CASSQTGGPDEQYF. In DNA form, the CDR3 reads TGTGCCAGCAGCCAAACAGGGGGCCCCGACGAGCAGTACTTC.

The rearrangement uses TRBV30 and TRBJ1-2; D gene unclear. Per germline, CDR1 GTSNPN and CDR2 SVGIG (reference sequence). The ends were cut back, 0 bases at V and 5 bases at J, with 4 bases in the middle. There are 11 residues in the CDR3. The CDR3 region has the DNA TGTGCCTGGAGTGTAGCATATGGCTACACCTTC. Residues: CAWSVAYGYTF.

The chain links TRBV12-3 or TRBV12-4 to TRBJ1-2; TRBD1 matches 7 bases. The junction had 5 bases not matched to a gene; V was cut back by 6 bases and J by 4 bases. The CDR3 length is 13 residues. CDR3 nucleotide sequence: TGTGCCAGCAGCCTCGACAGGGTCTATGGCTACACCTTC. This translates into CASSLDRVYGYTF.

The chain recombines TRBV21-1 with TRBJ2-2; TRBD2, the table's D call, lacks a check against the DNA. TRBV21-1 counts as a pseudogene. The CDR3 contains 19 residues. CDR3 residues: CASSKDPYGRDKNTGELFF. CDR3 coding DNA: TGTGCCAGCAGCAAAGACCCCTATGGGAGAGACAAAAACACCGGGGAGCTGTTTTTT.

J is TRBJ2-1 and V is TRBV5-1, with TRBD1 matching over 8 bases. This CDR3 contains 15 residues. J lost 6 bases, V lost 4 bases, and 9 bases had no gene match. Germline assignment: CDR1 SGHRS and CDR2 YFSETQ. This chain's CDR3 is CASSISTGAGNEQFF. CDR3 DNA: TGCGCCAGCAGCATCTCGACAGGGGCCGGCAATGAGCAGTTCTTC.

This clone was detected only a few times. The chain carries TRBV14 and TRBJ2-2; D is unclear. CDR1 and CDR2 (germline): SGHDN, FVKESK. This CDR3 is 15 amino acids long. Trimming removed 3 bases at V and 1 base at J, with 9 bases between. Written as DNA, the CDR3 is TGTGCCAGCAGCCAGATGCGCCGGAACACCGGGGAGCTGTTTTTT. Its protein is CASSQMRRNTGELFF.

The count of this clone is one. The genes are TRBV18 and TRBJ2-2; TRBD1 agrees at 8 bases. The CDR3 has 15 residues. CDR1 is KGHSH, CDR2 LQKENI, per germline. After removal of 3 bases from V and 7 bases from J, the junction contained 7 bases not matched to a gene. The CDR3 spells CASSPGQGGIGELFF. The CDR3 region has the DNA TGTGCCAGCTCACCTGGACAGGGTGGTATCGGGGAGCTGTTTTTT.

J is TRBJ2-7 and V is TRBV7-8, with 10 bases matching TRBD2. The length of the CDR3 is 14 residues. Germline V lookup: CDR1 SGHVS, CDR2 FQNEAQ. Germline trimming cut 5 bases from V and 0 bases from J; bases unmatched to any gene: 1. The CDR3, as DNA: TGTGCCAGCAGCCCTAGCGGGAGCTCCTACGAGCAGTACTTC. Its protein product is CASSPSGSSYEQYF.

CDR3 in DNA: TGCAGCGTGGACAGGGGAGACTACAATGAGCAGTTCTTC. Translated, it gives CSVDRGDYNEQFF. V usage is TRBV29-1 and J usage is TRBJ2-1; 9 bases fit TRBD1. Germline trimming cut 6 bases from V and 3 bases from J; bases unmatched to any gene: 3. CDR1 and CDR2 (germline): SQVTM, ANQGSEA. The length of the CDR3 is 13 residues.

The CDR3 here is CASSEGAGFGETQYF. In DNA, the CDR3 is TGCGCCAGCAGTGAGGGCGCGGGCTTCGGGGAGACCCAGTACTTC. The rearrangement joins TRBV10-2 to TRBJ2-5; weak D call: TRBD2 (5 bases). CDR1 WSHSY and CDR2 SAAADI come from the germline V gene. The CDR3 length is 15 residues. The V and J ends lost 2 bases and 5 bases respectively, with 15 bases between them.

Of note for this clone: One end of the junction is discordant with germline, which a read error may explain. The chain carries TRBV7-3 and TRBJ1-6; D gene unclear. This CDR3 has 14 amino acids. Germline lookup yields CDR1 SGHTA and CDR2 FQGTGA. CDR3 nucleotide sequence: TGTGCCAGCAGCCTAACGCCCCGGGGATCACCCCTCCACTTT. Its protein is CASSLTPRGSPLHF.

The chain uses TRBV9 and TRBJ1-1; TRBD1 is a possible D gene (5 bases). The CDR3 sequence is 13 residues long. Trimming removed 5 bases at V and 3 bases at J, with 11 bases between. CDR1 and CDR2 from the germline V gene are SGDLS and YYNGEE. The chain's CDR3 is CASSQGLYTEAFF. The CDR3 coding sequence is TGTGCCAGCAGTCAGGGTTTGTACACTGAAGCTTTCTTT.

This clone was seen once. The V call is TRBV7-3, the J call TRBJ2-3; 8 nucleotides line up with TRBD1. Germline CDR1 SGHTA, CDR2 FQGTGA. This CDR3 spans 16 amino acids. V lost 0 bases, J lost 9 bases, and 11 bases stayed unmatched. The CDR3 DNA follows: TGTGCCAGCAGCTTAACCGGGACAGGAATTGATCGGACGCAGTATTTT. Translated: CASSLTGTGIDRTQYF.